This TCR beta chain originates from a study of metastatic and nonmetastatic thyroid tumors. Germline loops: CDR1 SGHAT, CDR2 FQDESV (reference sequence). The CDR3 has 15 amino acids. The V gene lost 3 bases and the J gene lost 5 bases, with 13 bases spanning the gap. TCRdb re-clonotyped the PCR reads via MiXCR. The profile shows some 20,000 clones, roughly a quarter of them singletons. There were no patients who had received any treatment before thyroid surgery. This chain links TRBV11-1 with TRBJ2-2; D tentatively reads TRBD1 or TRBD2 (6 bases each). This TCR was sampled from a female donor with papillary thyroid cancer or a benign thyroid nodule (not recorded which). Some clones in this sample may be carry-over from other donors' samples. Sequences were obtained from tumor tissue. The CDR3 DNA reads TGTGCCAGCAGCTTGGGGGGCGCGAGAACCGGGGAGCTGTTTTTT. This translates into CASSLGGARTGELFF.